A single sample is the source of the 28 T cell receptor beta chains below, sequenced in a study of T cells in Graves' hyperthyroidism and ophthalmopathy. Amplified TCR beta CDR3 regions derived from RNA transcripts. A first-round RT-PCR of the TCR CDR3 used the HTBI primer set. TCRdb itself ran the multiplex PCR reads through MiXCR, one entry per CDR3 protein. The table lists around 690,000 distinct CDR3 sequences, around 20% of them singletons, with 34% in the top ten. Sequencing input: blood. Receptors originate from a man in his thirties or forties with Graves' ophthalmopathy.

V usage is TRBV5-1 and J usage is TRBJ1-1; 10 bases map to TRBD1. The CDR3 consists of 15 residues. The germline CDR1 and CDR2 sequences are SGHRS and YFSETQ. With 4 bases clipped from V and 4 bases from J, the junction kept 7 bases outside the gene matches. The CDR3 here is CASSQGGTGATEAFF. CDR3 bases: TGCGCCAGCAGCCAAGGGGGGACAGGGGCCACTGAAGCTTTCTTT.

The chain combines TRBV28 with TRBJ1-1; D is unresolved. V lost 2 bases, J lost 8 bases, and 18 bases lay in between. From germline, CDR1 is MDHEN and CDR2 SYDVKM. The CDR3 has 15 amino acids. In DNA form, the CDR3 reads TGTGCCAGCAGTTTAAGCCCGGGAATCCCGAAGGAAGCTTTCTTT. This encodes CASSLSPGIPKEAFF.

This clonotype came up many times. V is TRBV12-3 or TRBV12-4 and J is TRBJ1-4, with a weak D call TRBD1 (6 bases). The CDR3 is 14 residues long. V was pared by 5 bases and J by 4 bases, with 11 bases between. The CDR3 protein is CASSPGDHNEKLFF. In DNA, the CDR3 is TGTGCCAGCAGTCCAGGGGACCATAATGAAAAACTGTTTTTT.

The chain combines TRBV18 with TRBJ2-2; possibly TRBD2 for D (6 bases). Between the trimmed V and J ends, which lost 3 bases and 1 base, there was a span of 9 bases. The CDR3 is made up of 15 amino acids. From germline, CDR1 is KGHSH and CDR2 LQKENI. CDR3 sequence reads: CASSPVAENTGELFF. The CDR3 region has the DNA TGTGCCAGCTCACCCGTAGCGGAGAACACCGGGGAGCTGTTTTTT.

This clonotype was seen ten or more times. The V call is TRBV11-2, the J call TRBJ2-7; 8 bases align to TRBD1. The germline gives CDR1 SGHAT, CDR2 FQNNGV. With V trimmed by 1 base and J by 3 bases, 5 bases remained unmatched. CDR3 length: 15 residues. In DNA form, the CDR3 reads TGTGCCAGCAGCTTAGGAGCCGGGACAGGCTACGAGCAGTACTTC. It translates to CASSLGAGTGYEQYF.

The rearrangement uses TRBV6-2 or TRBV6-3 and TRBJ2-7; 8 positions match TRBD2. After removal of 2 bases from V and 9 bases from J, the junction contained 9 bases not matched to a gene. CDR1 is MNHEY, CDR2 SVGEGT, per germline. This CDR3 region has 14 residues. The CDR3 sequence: CASSYVAGSGGQYF. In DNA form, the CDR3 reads TGTGCCAGCAGTTACGTAGCGGGATCAGGCGGGCAGTACTTC.

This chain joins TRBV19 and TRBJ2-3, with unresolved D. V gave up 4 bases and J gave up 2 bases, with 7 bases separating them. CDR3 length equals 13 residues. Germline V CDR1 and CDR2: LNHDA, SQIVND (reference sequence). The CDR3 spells CASSKPYTDTQYF. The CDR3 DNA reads TGTGCCAGTAGTAAGCCCTACACAGATACGCAGTATTTT.

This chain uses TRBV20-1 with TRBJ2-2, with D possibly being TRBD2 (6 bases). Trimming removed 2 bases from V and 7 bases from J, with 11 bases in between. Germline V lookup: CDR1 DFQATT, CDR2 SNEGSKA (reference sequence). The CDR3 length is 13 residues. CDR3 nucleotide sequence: TGCAGTGCTAGAAGGAGGGGTTACGGGGAGCTGTTTTTT. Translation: CSARRRGYGELFF.

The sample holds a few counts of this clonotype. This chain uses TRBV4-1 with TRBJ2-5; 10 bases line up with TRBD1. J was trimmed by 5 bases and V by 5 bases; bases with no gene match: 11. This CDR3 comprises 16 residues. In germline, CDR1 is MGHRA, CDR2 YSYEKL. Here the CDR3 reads CASSWGDRGIWETQYF. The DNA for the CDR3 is TGCGCCAGCAGCTGGGGGGACAGGGGAATTTGGGAGACCCAGTACTTC.

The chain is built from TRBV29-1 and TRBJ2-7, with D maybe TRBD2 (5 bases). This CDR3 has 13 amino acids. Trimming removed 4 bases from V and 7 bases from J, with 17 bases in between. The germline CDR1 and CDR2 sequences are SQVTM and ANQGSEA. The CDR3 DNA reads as TGCAGCGTTGCGCGAATAGAGGGTAGGGAGCAGTACTTC. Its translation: CSVARIEGREQYF.

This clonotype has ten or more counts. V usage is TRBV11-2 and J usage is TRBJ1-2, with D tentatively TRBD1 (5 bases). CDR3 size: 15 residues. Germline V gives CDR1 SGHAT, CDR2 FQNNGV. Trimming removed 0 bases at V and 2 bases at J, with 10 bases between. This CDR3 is CASSLEWGLNYGYTF. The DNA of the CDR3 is TGTGCCAGCAGCTTAGAATGGGGACTGAACTATGGCTACACCTTC.

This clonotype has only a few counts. The CDR3 DNA reads TGTGCCAGCAGTAAAACAGATACGCAGTATTTT. Its translation is CASSKTDTQYF. The rearrangement uses TRBV7-9 and TRBJ2-3; D is unclear. CDR1 and CDR2 (germline): SEHNR, FQNEAQ (reference sequence). Trimming pared 6 bases from V and 3 bases from J, leaving 4 bases between. The CDR3 totals 11 residues.

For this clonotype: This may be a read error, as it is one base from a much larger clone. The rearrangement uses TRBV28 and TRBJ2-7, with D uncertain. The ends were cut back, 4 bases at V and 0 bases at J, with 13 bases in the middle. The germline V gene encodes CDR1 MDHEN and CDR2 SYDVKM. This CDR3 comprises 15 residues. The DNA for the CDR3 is TGTGCCAGCAGTTCAGGCCGGGCTAGCTCCTACGAGCAGTACTTC. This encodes CASSSGRASSYEQYF.

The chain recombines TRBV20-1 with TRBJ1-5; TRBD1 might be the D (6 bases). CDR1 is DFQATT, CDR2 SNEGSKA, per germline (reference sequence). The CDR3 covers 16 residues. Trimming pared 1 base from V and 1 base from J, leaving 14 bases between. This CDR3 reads CSARAPLQGSNQPQHF. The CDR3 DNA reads TGCAGTGCTAGAGCCCCGCTGCAGGGGAGCAATCAGCCCCAGCATTTT.

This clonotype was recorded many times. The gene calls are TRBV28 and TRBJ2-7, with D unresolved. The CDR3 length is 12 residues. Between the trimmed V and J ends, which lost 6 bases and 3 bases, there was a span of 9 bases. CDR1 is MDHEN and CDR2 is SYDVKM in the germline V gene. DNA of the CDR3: TGTGCCAGCAGCGGAGAAGACTACGAGCAGTACTTC. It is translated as CASSGEDYEQYF.

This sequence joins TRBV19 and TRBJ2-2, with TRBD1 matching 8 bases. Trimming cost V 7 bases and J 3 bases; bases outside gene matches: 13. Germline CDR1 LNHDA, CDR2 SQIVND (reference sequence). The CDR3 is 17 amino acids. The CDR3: CASTGFLGQGDTGELFF. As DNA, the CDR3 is TGTGCCAGTACGGGGTTTCTTGGACAGGGTGACACCGGGGAGCTGTTTTTT.

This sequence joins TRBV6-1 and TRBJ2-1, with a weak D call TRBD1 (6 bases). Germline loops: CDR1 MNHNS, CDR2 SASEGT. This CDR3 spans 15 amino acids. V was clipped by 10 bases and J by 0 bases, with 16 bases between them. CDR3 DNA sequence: TGTGCCACCAACAGGGACGCCAGCTCCTACAATGAGCAGTTCTTC. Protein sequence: CATNRDASSYNEQFF.

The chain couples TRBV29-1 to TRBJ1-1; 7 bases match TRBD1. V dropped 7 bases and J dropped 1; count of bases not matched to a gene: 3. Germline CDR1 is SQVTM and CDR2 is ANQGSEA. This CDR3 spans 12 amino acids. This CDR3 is CSAGTENTEAFF. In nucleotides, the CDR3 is TGCAGCGCCGGGACAGAGAACACTGAAGCTTTCTTT. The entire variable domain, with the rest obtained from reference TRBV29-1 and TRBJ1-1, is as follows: SAVISQKPSRDICQRGTSLTIQCQVDSQVTMMFWYRQQPGQSLTLIATANQGSEATYESGFVIDKFPISRPNLTFSTLTVSNMSPEDSSIYLCSAGTENTEAFFGQGTRLTVV.

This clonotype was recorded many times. In DNA form, the CDR3 reads TGTGCCAGCAGTTTATTCACGGATGGCTACACCTTC. As protein: CASSLFTDGYTF. This chain connects TRBV28 to TRBJ1-2; D gene unclear. The ends were cut back, 1 base at V and 6 bases at J, with 6 bases in the middle. The germline gives CDR1 MDHEN, CDR2 SYDVKM. The CDR3 length is 12 residues.

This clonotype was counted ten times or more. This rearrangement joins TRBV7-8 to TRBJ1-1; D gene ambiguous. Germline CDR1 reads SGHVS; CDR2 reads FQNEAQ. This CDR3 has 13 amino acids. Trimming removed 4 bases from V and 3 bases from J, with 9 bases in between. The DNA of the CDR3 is TGTGCCAGCAGCTCTATAGCTCACACTGAAGCTTTCTTT. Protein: CASSSIAHTEAFF.

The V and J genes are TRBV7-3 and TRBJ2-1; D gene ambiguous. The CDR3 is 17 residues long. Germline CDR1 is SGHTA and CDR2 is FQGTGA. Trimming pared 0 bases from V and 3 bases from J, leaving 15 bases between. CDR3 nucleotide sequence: TGTGCCAGCAGCTTAACTAGAAAAGGCTACAGCTACAATGAGCAGTTCTTC. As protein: CASSLTRKGYSYNEQFF.

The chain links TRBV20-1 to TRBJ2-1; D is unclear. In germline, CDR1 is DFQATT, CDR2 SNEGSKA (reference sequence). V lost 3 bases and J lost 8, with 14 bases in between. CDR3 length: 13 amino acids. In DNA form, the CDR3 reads TGCAGTGCTAGCCAGGTTAGCATCGATGAGCAGTTCTTC. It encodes CSASQVSIDEQFF.

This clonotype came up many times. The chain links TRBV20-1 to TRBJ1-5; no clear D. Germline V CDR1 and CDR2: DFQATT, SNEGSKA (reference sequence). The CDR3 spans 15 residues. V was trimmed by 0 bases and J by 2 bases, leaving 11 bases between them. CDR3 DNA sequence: TGCAGTGCTAGAGAGGGGTACCTCGGCAATCAGCCCCAGCATTTT. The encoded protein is CSAREGYLGNQPQHF.

The CDR3 here is CASSQDPPYTEAFF. The CDR3 nucleotides read TGTGCCAGCAGCCAAGATCCCCCGTACACTGAAGCTTTCTTT. This sequence joins TRBV3-1 and TRBJ1-1; no definite D call. CDR1 and CDR2 (germline): LGHDT, YNNKEL (reference sequence). The CDR3 covers 14 residues. Trimming removed 0 bases from V and 3 bases from J, with 8 bases in between.

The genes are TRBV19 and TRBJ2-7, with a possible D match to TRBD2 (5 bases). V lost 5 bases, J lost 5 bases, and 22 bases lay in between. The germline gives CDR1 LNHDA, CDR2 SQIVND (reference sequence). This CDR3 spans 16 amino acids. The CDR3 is CASSAAWAGRKDEQYF. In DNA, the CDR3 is TGTGCCAGTAGTGCTGCCTGGGCGGGTCGGAAGGACGAGCAGTACTTC.

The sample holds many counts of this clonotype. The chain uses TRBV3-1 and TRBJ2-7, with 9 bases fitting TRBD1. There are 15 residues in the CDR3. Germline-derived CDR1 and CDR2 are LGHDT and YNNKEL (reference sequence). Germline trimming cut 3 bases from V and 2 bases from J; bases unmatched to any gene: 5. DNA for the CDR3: TGTGCCAGCAGCCATTCCGGGACAGGGACCTACGAGCAGTACTTC. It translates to CASSHSGTGTYEQYF.

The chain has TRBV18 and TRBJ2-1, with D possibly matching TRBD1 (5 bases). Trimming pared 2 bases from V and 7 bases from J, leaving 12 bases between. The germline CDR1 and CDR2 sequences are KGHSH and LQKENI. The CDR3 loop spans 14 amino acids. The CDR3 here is CASSPAYRPNEQFF. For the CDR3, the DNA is TGTGCCAGCTCACCAGCGTACAGGCCGAATGAGCAGTTCTTC.

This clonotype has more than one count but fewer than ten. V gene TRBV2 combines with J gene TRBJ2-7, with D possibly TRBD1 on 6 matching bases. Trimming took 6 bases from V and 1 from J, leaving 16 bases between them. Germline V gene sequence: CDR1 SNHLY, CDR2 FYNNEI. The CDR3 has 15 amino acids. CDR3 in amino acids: CASSSPGTQSYEQYF. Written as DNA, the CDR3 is TGTGCCAGCAGCTCCCCCGGGACACAATCCTACGAGCAGTACTTC.